The entry below describes one T cell receptor (beta chain). Its antigen is unidentified. The sample originates from a study of radiotherapy plus CTLA-4 blockade in lung cancer. General study results and limits: Expansion in blood of tumor-derived TCR clones was seen after radiotherapy plus ipilimumab.

The germline CDR1 and CDR2 sequences are SGDLS and YYNGEE. The V end lost 2 bases, the J end lost 1 base, and 12 bases lay between the germline ends. The CDR3 extends over 15 amino acids. TCRdb keeps only in-frame clones here, not all; method: immunoSEQ multiplex PCR. The sample shows over 60,000 clones, about nine tenths of them seen only once. This chain uses TRBV9 with TRBJ1-1; TRBD1 might be the D (6 bases). This material consisted of peripheral blood, taken from a patient treated with radiotherapy plus ipilimumab. This receptor was taken from a human donor with non-small cell lung cancer that progressed on radiotherapy plus ipilimumab. CDR3 DNA sequence: TGTGCCAGCAGCGTTCGGGGACAAGAGAACACTGAAGCTTTCTTT. This encodes CASSVRGQENTEAFF.